These 20 T cell receptor beta chains share one sample of origin, sequenced in a study of regulatory T cells in long-lasting Graves disease. The TCR beta library used iRepertoire HTBI primers with Arm-PCR amplification of CDR3. TCRdb independently ran MiXCR on the multiplex PCR reads; one entry per CDR3 protein. The sample consists of roughly 400,000 distinct CDR3 sequences, around 20% of them appearing once. Sample time point: persistent/refractory GD, antithyroid drugs over 5 years with positive TRAb. PBMC RNA served as the TCR library source. The specimen was peripheral blood mononuclear cells (PBMCs), collected when the disease was refractory, from a patient treated with antithyroid drugs. These receptors came from a female donor with Graves disease.

This clonotype was seen at least ten times. This chain joins TRBV12-3 or TRBV12-4 and TRBJ1-1; no definite D call. This CDR3 spans 12 amino acids. V shed 7 bases and J shed 1 base, with 7 bases lying between them. The CDR3 DNA reads as TGTGCCAGCAAAAGGCAGAACACTGAAGCTTTCTTT. Translation: CASKRQNTEAFF.

The V call is TRBV5-1, the J call TRBJ2-2; D may be TRBD2 (5 bases). CDR1 is SGHRS and CDR2 is YFSETQ in the germline V gene. V was pared by 5 bases and J by 1 base, with 12 bases between. This CDR3 comprises 15 residues. As DNA, the CDR3 is TGCGCCAGCAGTATGGGAGTGGGGAACACCGGGGAGCTGTTTTTT. This sequence encodes CASSMGVGNTGELFF.

The genes are TRBV15 and TRBJ2-2, with a weak D call TRBD2 (6 bases). CDR3 length: 14 amino acids. V dropped 0 bases and J dropped 6 bases, with 8 bases sitting between them. Germline V gene data show CDR1 as LNHNV and CDR2 as YYDKDF (reference sequence). This CDR3 is CATSRETSPGELFF. The DNA of the CDR3 is TGTGCCACCAGCAGAGAAACTAGCCCCGGGGAGCTGTTTTTT.

This clonotype came up a few times. Here the CDR3 reads CASSVRLAGDTGELFF. The CDR3 coding sequence is TGTGCCAGCAGTGTCCGGCTAGCGGGAGATACCGGGGAGCTGTTTTTT. V usage is TRBV2 and J usage is TRBJ2-2, with 10 bases aligning to TRBD2. With V trimmed by 4 bases and J by 5 bases, 7 bases remained unmatched. The CDR3 has 16 residues. The V gene's germline CDR1 is SNHLY and CDR2 FYNNEI.

V and J are TRBV9 and TRBJ1-3, with TRBD1 as a possible D gene (6 bases). The ends were cut back, 3 bases at V and 3 bases at J, with 13 bases in the middle. The CDR3 is 15 residues long. Germline V CDR1 and CDR2: SGDLS, YYNGEE. CDR3 nucleotides: TGTGCCAGCAGCGCAGGGGACGGTATTGGAAACACCATATATTTT. Its protein product is CASSAGDGIGNTIYF.

Only a few counts were recorded for this clonotype. The chain uses TRBV20-1 and TRBJ2-5, with 16 bases lining up with TRBD2. V was pared by 3 bases and J by 1 base, with 5 bases of the junction left unmatched. The germline V gene encodes CDR1 DFQATT and CDR2 SNEGSKA (reference sequence). This CDR3 is 17 amino acids long. The CDR3 protein is CSARGLAGGTPQETQYF. The CDR3 DNA is TGCAGTGCTAGGGGACTAGCGGGAGGGACCCCCCAAGAGACCCAGTACTTC.

This clonotype was seen many times. This chain links TRBV12-3 or TRBV12-4 with TRBJ2-7; D assignment may be TRBD1 or TRBD2 (5 bases each). The CDR3 spans 16 residues. Trimming shortened V by 5 bases and J by 0 bases, and 17 bases separated the two germline ends. Here the CDR3 DNA reads TGTGCCAGCAGTCCCTTAGAGTGGGACCACTCCTACGAGCAGTACTTC. Amino acid sequence: CASSPLEWDHSYEQYF.

V and J are TRBV19 and TRBJ1-5; possible D gene TRBD1, 5 bases. The CDR3 sequence is 13 residues long. V was cut by 5 bases and J by 11 bases, with 16 bases left in between. From germline, CDR1 is LNHDA and CDR2 SQIVND (reference sequence). The CDR3 nucleotides read TGTGCCAGTAGTCTAGGGGCGGTCCCGACCCAGCATTTT. Translated: CASSLGAVPTQHF.

This clonotype was counted ten times or more. The chain is built from TRBV27 and TRBJ1-6; D is ambiguous. The CDR3 is made up of 14 amino acids. Germline-derived CDR1 and CDR2 are MNHEY and SMNVEV (reference sequence). The V gene lost 2 bases and the J gene lost 7 bases, with 9 bases spanning the gap. The CDR3: CASSLGGKNSPLHF. The CDR3 DNA reads as TGTGCCAGCAGTTTAGGAGGGAAGAATTCACCCCTCCACTTT.

This clonotype was seen ten or more times. The gene calls are TRBV6-1 and TRBJ1-5; tentatively, D is TRBD1 (5 bases). From germline, CDR1 is MNHNS and CDR2 SASEGT. This CDR3 spans 14 amino acids. V gave up 4 bases and J gave up 6 bases, with 13 bases separating them. CDR3 loop: CASSANGGSQPQHF. CDR3 in DNA: TGTGCCAGCAGTGCCAACGGGGGAAGTCAGCCCCAGCATTTT.

J is TRBJ2-1 and V is TRBV28; possibly TRBD2 for D (6 bases). Germline V gene sequence: CDR1 MDHEN, CDR2 SYDVKM. The CDR3 loop spans 12 amino acids. Trimming took 5 bases from V and 13 from J, leaving 15 bases between them. DNA for the CDR3: TGTGCCAGCAGTCGCGACCCGGGACTTCAGTTCTTC. Translating gives CASSRDPGLQFF.

Turning to this clonotype: A much more abundant neighbour one base away suggests this may be a read error. CDR3 sequence reads: CSITGTSGFSEQYF. CDR3 bases: TGCAGCATAACCGGGACTAGCGGGTTCAGCGAGCAGTACTTC. This rearrangement joins TRBV29-1 to TRBJ2-7, with 12 bases that match TRBD2. Germline CDR1 SQVTM, CDR2 ANQGSEA. This CDR3 is 14 amino acids long. Trimming removed 8 bases from V and 6 bases from J; junction bases left unmatched: 11.

This clonotype has a count of ten or more. V gene TRBV11-2 combines with J gene TRBJ2-5, with 7 bases lining up with TRBD2. The CDR3 extends over 15 amino acids. J was trimmed by 3 bases and V by 5 bases; bases with no gene match: 9. Per germline, CDR1 SGHAT and CDR2 FQNNGV. In nucleotides, the CDR3 is TGTGCCAGCAGCCAAGTCGGAGGGAGGGAAGAGACCCAGTACTTC. It is translated as CASSQVGGREETQYF.

As to this clonotype: At one boundary the junction diverges from the germline segment, which might be a read error. CDR3 protein: CASSQEPGQGSYEQYF. CDR3 nucleotides: TGCGCCAGCAGCCAAGAACCGGGACAGGGTTCCTACGAGCAGTACTTC. The gene calls are TRBV7-2 and TRBJ2-7, with 9 bases matching TRBD1. The germline V gene has CDR1 SGHTA and CDR2 FQGNSA. This CDR3 comprises 16 residues.

This clonotype was picked up a small number of times. The chain joins TRBV28 to TRBJ1-2; D gene uncertain. CDR1 is MDHEN and CDR2 is SYDVKM in the germline V gene. V gave up 6 bases and J gave up 6 bases, with 20 bases separating them. The CDR3 consists of 15 residues. Written as DNA, the CDR3 is TGTGCCAGCAGCTCGGCAAGGGCGCTAAGGGATGGCTACACCTTC. Protein: CASSSARALRDGYTF.

The chain has TRBV6-2 or TRBV6-3 and TRBJ1-4; possible D gene TRBD1, 5 bases. Germline CDR1 reads MNHEY; CDR2 reads SVGEGT. This CDR3 has 16 amino acids. Trimming cost V 6 bases and J 5 bases, with 19 bases left between them. For the CDR3, the DNA is TGTGCCAGCAGGGGGACGGCGATTCCCCTAAATGAAAAACTGTTTTTT. This codes for CASRGTAIPLNEKLFF.

V and J are TRBV18 and TRBJ2-3; D perhaps matches TRBD2 (6 bases). The CDR3 consists of 16 residues. The germline V and J ends were trimmed by 0 bases and 2 bases, with 12 bases remaining between them. CDR1 and CDR2 (germline): KGHSH, LQKENI. The CDR3 region is CASSPPRLDHTDTQYF. DNA of the CDR3: TGTGCCAGCTCACCACCGAGACTAGACCACACAGATACGCAGTATTTT.

This rearrangement joins TRBV18 to TRBJ2-7; a possible D gene is TRBD1 (5 bases). V gave up 3 bases and J gave up 3 bases, with 9 bases separating them. Germline assignment: CDR1 KGHSH and CDR2 LQKENI. This CDR3 spans 13 amino acids. In nucleotides, the CDR3 is TGTGCCAGCTCACCCTCGGACATCTACGAGCAGTACTTC. Translating it yields CASSPSDIYEQYF.

This clonotype was counted ten times or more. The rearrangement uses TRBV20-1 and TRBJ2-7; 10 bases are a match to TRBD1. V dropped 6 bases and J dropped 3; count of bases not matched to a gene: 8. This CDR3 contains 14 residues. Germline V lookup: CDR1 DFQATT, CDR2 SNEGSKA (reference sequence). The CDR3 protein is CSADQRTGGYEQYF. CDR3 bases: TGCAGTGCCGATCAACGGACAGGGGGCTACGAGCAGTACTTC.

This clonotype was recorded once. The chain is built from TRBV19 and TRBJ2-1; D remains unclear. V lost 3 bases and J lost 4, with 7 bases in between. Per the germline V gene, CDR1 is LNHDA and CDR2 is SQIVND (reference sequence). The CDR3 is made up of 13 amino acids. DNA for the CDR3: TGTGCCAGTAGTATTGCCCAGTACAATGAGCAGTTCTTC. Protein: CASSIAQYNEQFF.